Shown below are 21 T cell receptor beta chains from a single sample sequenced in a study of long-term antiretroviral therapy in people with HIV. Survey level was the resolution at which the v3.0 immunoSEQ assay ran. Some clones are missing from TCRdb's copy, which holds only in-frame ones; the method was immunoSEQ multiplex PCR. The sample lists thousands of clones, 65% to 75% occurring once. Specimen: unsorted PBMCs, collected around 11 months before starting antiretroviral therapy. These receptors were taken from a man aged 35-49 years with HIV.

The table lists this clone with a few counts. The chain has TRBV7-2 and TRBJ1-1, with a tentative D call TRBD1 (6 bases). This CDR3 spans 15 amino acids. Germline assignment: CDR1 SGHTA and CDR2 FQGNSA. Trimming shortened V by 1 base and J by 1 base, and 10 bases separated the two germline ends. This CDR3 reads CASSLGVGGNTEAFF. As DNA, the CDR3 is TGTGCCAGCAGCTTAGGCGTAGGGGGGAACACTGAAGCTTTCTTT. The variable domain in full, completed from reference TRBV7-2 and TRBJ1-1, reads GAGVSQSPSNKVTEKGKDVELRCDPISGHTALYWYRQSLGQGLEFLIYFQGNSAPDKSGLPSDRFSAERTGGSVSTLTIQRTQQEDSAVYLCASSLGVGGNTEAFFGQGTRLTVV.

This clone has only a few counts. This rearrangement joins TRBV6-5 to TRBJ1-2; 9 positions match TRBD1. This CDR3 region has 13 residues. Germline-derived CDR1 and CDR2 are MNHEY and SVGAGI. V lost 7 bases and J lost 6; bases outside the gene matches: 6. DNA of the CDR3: TGTGCCAGCATTCACAGGGGGCGCAATGGCTACACCTTC. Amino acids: CASIHRGRNGYTF.

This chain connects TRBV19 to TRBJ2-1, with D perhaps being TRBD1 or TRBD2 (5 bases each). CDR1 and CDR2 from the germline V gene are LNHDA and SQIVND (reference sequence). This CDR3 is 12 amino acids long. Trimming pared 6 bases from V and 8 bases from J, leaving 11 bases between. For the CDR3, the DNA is TGTGCCAGTAGATGGGACGGGGATGAGCAGTTCTTC. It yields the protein CASRWDGDEQFF.

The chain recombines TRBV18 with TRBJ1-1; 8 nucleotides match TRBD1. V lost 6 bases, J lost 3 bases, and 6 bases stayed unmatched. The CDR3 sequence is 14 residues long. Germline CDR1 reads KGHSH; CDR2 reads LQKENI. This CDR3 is CASSPTGGDTEAFF. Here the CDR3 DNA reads TGTGCCAGCTCCCCTACAGGGGGGGACACTGAAGCTTTCTTT.

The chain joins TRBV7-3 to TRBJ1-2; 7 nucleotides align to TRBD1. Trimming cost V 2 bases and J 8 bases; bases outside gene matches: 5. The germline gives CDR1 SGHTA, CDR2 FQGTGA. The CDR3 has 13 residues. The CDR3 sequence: CASSLGRGDGYTF. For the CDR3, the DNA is TGTGCCAGCAGCTTAGGCAGGGGGGACGGCTACACCTTC.

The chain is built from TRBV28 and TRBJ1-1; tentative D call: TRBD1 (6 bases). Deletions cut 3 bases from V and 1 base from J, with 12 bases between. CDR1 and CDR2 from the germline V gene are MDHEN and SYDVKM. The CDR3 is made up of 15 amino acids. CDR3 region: CASSFRYRANTEAFF. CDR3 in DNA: TGTGCCAGCAGTTTTCGATACAGGGCGAACACTGAAGCTTTCTTT.

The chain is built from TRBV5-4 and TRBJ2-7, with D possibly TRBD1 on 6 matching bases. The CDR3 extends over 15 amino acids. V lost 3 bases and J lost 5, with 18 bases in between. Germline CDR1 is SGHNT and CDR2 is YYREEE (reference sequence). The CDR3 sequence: CASSYSARGDDEQYF. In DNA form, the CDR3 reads TGTGCCAGCAGCTATAGCGCCAGGGGCGACGACGAGCAGTACTTC.

The CDR3: CASSPETGEYTDTQYF. The CDR3 region has the DNA TGTGCCAGCAGCCCGGAGACAGGGGAATACACAGATACGCAGTATTTT. The chain carries TRBV13 and TRBJ2-3; 8 nucleotides align to TRBD1. This CDR3 has 16 residues. Germline V gene lookup returns CDR1 PRHDT and CDR2 FYEKMQ (reference sequence). J gave up 2 bases and V 5 bases, and 9 bases lay outside the gene matches. The full variable domain, completed using reference TRBV13 and TRBJ2-3, is AAGVIQSPRHLIKEKRETATLKCYPIPRHDTVYWYQQGPGQDPQFLISFYEKMQSDKGSIPDRFSAQQFSDYHSELNMSSLELGDSALYFCASSPETGEYTDTQYFGPGTRLTVL.

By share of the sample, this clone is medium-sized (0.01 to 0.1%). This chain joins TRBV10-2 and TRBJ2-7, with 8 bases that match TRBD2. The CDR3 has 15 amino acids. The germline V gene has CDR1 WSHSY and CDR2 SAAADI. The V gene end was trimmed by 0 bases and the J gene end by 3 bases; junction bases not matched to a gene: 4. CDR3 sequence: CASSESAAGVYEQYF. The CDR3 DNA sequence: TGCGCCAGCAGTGAGTCTGCAGCGGGGGTCTACGAGCAGTACTTC.

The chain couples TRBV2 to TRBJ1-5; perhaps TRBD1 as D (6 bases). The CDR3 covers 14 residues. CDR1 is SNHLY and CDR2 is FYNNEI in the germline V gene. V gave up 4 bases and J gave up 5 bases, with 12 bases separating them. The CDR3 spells CASSVQGPYQPQHF. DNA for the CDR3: TGTGCCAGCAGTGTGCAGGGGCCATATCAGCCCCAGCATTTT.

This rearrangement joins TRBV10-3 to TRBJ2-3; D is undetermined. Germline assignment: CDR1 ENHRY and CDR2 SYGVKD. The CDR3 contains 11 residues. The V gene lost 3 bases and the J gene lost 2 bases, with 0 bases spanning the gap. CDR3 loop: CAISDTDTQYF. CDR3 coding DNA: TGTGCCATCAGTGACACAGATACGCAGTATTTT.

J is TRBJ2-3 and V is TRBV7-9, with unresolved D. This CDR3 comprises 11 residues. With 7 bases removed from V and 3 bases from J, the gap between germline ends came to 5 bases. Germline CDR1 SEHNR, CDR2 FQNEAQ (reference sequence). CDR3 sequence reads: CASNPTDTQYF. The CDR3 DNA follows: TGTGCCAGCAACCCTACAGATACGCAGTATTTT. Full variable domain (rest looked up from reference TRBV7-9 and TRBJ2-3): DTGVSQNPRHKITKRGQNVTFRCDPISEHNRLYWYRQTLGQGPEFLTYFQNEAQLEKSRLLSDRFSAERPKGSFSTLEIQRTEQGDSAMYLCASNPTDTQYFGPGTRLTVL.

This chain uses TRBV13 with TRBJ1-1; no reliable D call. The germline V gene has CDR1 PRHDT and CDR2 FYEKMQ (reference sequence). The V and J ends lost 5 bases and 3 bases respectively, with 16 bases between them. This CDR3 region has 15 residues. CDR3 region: CASSLLPGSDTEAFF. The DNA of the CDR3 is TGTGCCAGCAGCCTCCTTCCGGGGTCGGACACTGAAGCTTTCTTT. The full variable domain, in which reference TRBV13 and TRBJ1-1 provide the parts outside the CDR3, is AAGVIQSPRHLIKEKRETATLKCYPIPRHDTVYWYQQGPGQDPQFLISFYEKMQSDKGSIPDRFSAQQFSDYHSELNMSSLELGDSALYFCASSLLPGSDTEAFFGQGTRLTVV.

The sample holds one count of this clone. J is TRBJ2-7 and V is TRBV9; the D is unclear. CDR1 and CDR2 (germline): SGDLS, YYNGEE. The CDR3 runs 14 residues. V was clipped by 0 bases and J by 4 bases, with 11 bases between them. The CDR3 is CASSVGGQSYEQYF. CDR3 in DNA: TGTGCCAGCAGCGTAGGTGGGCAGAGTTACGAGCAGTACTTC.

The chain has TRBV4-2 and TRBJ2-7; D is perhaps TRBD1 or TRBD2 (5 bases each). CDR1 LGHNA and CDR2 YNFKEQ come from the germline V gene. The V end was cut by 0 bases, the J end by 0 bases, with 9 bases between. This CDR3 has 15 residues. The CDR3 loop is CASSQDYGASYEQYF. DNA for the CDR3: TGTGCCAGCAGCCAAGATTACGGGGCCTCCTACGAGCAGTACTTC.

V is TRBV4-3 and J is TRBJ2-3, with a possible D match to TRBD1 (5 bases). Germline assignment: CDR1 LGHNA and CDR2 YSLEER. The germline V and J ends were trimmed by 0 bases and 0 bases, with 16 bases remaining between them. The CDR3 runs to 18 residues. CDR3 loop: CASSQDPQGTSSTDTQYF. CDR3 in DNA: TGCGCCAGCAGCCAAGATCCTCAGGGCACCTCTAGCACAGATACGCAGTATTTT.

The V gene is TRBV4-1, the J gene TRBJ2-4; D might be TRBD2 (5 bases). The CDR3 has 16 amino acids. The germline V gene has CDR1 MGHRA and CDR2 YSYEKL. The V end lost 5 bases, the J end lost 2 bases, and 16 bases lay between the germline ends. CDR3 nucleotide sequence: TGCGCCAGCAGCTCCCGAGAGCGGAGGACCAAAAACATTCAGTACTTC. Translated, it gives CASSSRERRTKNIQYF.

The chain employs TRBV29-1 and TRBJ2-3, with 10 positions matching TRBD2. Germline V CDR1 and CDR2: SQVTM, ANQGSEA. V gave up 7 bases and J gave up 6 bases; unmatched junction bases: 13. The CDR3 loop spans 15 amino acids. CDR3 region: CSGVGETSGLDTQYF. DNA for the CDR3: TGCAGCGGTGTAGGGGAGACTAGCGGGTTGGATACGCAGTATTTT.

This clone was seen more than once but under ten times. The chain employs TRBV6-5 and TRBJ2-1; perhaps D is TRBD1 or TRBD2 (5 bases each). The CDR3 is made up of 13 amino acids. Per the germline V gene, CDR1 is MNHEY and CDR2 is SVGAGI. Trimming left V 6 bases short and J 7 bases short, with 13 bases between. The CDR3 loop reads CASSSGTGNEQFF. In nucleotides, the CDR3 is TGTGCCAGCAGCTCCGGGACGGGAAATGAGCAGTTCTTC.

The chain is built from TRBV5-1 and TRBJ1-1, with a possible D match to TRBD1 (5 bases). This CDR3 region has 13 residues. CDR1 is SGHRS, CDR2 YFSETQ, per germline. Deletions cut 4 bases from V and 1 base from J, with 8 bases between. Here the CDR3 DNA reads TGCGCCAGCAGCCGGACACAGAACACTGAAGCTTTCTTT. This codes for CASSRTQNTEAFF.

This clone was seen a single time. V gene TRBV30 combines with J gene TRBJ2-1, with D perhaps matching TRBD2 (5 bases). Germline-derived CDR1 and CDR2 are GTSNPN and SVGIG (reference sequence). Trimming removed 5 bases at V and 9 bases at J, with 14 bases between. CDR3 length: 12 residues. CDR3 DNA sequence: TGTGCCTGGGGACTGACTCCAATTGAGCAGTTCTTC. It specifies CAWGLTPIEQFF. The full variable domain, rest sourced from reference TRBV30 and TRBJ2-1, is SQTIHQWPATLVQPVGSPLSLECTVEGTSNPNLYWYRQAAGRGLQLLFYSVGIGQISSEVPQNLSASRPQDRQFILSSKKLLLSDSGFYLCAWGLTPIEQFFGPGTRLTVL.